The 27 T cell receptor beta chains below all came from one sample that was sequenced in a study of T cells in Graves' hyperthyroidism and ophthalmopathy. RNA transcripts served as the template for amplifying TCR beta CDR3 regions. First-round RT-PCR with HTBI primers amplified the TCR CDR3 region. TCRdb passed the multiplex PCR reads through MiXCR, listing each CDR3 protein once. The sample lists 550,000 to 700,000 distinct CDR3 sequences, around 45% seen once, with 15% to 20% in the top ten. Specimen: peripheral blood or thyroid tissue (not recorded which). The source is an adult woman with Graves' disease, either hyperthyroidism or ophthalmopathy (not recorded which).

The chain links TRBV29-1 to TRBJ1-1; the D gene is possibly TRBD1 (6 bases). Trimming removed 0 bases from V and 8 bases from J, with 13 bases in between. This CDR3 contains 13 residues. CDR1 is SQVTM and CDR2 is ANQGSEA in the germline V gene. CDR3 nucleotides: TGCAGCGTTGAAGAATATCGGACAGACGAAGCTTTCTTT. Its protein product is CSVEEYRTDEAFF. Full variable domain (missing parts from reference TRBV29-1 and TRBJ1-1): SAVISQKPSRDICQRGTSLTIQCQVDSQVTMMFWYRQQPGQSLTLIATANQGSEATYESGFVIDKFPISRPNLTFSTLTVSNMSPEDSSIYLCSVEEYRTDEAFFGQGTRLTVV.

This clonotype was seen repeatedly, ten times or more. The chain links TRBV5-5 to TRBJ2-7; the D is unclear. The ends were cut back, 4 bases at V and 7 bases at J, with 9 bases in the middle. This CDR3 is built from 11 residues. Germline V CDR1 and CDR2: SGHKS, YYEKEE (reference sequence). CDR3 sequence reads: CASSHSREQYF. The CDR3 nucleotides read TGTGCCAGCAGCCATTCACGGGAGCAGTACTTC. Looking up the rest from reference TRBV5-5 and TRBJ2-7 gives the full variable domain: DAGVTQSPTHLIKTRGQQVTLRCSPISGHKSVSWYQQVLGQGPQFIFQYYEKEERGRGNFPDRFSARQFPNYSSELNVNALLLGDSALYLCASSHSREQYFGPGTRLTVT.

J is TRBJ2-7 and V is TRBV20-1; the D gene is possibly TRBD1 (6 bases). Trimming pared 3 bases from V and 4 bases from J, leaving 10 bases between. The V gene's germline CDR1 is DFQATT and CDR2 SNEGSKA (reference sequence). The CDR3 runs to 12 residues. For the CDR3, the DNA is TGCAGTGCTAGGTTACAGGGATACGAGCAGTACTTC. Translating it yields CSARLQGYEQYF.

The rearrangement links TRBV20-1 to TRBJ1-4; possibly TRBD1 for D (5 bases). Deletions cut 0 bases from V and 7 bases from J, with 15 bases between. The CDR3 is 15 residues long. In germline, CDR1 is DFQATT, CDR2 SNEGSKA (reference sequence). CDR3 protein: CSARDWGLSLEKLFF. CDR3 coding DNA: TGCAGTGCTAGAGATTGGGGACTCTCCCTTGAAAAACTGTTTTTT.

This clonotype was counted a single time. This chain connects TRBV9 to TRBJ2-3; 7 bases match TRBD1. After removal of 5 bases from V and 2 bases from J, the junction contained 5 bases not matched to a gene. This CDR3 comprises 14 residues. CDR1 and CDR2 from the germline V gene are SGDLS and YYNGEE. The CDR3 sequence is CASSKTGVTDTQYF. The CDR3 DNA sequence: TGTGCCAGCAGTAAAACAGGGGTCACAGATACGCAGTATTTT. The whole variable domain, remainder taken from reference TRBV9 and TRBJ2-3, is DSGVTQTPKHLITATGQRVTLRCSPRSGDLSVYWYQQSLDQGLQFLIQYYNGEERAKGNILERFSAQQFPDLHSELNLSSLELGDSALYFCASSKTGVTDTQYFGPGTRLTVL.

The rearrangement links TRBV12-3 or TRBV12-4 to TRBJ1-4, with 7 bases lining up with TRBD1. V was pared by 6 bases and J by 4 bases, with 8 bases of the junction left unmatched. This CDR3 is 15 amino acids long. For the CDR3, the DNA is TGTGCCAGCAGCAGGGGACAGCCGGTTAATGAAAAACTGTTTTTT. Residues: CASSRGQPVNEKLFF.

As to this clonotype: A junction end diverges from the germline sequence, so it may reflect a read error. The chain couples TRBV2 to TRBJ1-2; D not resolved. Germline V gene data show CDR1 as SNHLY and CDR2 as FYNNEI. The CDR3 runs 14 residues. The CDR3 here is CAISGVNENYGYTF. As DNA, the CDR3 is TGTGCCATCAGTGGAGTCAATGAGAACTATGGCTACACCTTC.

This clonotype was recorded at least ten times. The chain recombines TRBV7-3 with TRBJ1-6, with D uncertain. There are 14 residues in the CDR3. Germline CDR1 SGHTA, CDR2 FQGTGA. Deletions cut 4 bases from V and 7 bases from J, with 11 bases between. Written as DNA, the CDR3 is TGTGCCAGCAGCTCCTGGGGAACAAATTCACCCCTCCACTTT. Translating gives CASSSWGTNSPLHF.

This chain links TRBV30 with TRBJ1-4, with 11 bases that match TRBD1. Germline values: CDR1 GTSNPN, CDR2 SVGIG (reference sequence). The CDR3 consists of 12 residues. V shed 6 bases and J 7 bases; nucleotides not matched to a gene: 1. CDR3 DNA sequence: TGTGCCTGTGGACAGGGGGCTGAAAAACTGTTTTTT. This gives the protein CACGQGAEKLFF.

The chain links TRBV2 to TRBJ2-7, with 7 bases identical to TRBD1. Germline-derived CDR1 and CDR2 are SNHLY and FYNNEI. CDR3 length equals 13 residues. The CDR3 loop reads CAREFKTGNEQYF. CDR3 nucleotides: TGTGCTAGAGAGTTCAAGACAGGGAACGAGCAGTACTTC.

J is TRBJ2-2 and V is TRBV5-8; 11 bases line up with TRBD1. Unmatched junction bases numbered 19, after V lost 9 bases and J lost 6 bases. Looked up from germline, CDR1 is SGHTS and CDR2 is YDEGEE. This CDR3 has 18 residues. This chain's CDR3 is CATARGQGATLGPGELFF. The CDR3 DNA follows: TGTGCCACCGCGAGAGGACAGGGGGCGACCCTGGGCCCCGGGGAGCTGTTTTTT.

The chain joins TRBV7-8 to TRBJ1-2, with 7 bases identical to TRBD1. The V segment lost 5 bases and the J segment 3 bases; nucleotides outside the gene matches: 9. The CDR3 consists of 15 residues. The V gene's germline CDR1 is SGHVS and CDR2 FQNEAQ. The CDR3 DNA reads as TGTGCCAGCAGCATAGTCCCAGGGGGGGACTATGGCTACACCTTC. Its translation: CASSIVPGGDYGYTF.

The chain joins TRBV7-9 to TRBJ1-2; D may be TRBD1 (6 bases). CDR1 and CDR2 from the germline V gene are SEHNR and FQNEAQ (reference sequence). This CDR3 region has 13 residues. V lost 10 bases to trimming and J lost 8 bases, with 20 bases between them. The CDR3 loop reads CAMGGGPTYGYTF. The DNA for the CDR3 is TGTGCCATGGGGGGCGGACCCACCTACGGCTACACCTTC.

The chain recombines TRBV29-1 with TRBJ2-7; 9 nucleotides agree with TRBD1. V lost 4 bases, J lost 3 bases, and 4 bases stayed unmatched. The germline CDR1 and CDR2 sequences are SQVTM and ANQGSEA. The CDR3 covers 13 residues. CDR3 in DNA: TGCAGCGTTGGGGACAGGGTCTACTACGAGCAGTACTTC. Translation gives CSVGDRVYYEQYF.

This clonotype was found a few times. The CDR3 sequence: CASTPSRDGNQPQYF. CDR3 nucleotide sequence: TGTGCCAGCACCCCATCGCGAGACGGGAATCAGCCCCAGTACTTC. J is TRBJ2-5 and V is TRBV11-2; the D gene is possibly TRBD2 (5 bases). CDR1 SGHAT and CDR2 FQNNGV come from the germline V gene. CDR3 length: 15 amino acids. The ends were cut back, 7 bases at V and 9 bases at J, with 24 bases in the middle.

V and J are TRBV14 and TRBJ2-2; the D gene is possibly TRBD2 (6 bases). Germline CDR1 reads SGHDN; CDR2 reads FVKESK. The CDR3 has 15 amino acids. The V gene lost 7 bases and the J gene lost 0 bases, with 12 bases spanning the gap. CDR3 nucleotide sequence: TGTGCCAGCACCGGACTATCCTCGAACACCGGGGAGCTGTTTTTT. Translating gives CASTGLSSNTGELFF.

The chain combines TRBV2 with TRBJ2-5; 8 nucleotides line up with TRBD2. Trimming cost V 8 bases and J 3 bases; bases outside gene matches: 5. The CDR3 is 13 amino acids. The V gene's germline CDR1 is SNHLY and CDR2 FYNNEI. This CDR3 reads CASGFGREETQYF. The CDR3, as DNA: TGTGCCAGCGGGTTCGGGAGGGAAGAGACCCAGTACTTC.

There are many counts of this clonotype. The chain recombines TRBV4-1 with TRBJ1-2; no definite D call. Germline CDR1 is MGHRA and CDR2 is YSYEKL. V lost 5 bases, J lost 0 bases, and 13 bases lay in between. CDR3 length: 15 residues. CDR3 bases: TGCGCCAGCAGCACCTTCACCGGGACTAACTATGGCTACACCTTC. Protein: CASSTFTGTNYGYTF.

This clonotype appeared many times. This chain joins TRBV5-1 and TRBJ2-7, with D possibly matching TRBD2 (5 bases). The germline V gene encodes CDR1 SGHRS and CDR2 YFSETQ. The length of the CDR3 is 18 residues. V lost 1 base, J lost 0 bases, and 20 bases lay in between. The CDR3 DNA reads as TGCGCCAGCAGCTTGAAGGCTAGCAGTGGGAGTAGCTCCTACGAGCAGTACTTC. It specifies CASSLKASSGSSSYEQYF.

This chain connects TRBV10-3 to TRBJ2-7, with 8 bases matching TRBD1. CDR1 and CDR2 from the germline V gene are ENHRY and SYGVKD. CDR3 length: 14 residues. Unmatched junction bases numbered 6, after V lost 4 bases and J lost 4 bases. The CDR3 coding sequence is TGTGCCATCAGTGGGACAGGGAATGGGTACGAGCAGTACTTC. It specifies CAISGTGNGYEQYF.

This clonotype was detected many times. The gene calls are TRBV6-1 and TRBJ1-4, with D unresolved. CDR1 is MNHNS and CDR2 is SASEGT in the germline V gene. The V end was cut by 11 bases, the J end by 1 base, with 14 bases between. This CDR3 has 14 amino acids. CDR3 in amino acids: CAGRRWGTNEKLFF. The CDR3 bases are TGTGCCGGACGCCGATGGGGAACTAATGAAAAACTGTTTTTT.

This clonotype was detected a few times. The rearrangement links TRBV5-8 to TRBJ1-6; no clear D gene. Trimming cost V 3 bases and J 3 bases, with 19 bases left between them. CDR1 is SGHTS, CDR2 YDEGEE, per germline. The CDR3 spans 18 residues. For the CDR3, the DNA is TGTGCCAGCAGCTCCGCGGAACCGTTCTCTCTCTATAATTCACCCCTCCACTTT. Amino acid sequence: CASSSAEPFSLYNSPLHF.

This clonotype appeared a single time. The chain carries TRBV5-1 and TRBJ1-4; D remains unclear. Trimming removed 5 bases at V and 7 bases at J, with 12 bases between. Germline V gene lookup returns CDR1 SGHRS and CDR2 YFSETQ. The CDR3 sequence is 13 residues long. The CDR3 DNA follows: TGCGCCAGCAGAGGAGGCGGGAGTGAAAAACTGTTTTTT. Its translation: CASRGGGSEKLFF.

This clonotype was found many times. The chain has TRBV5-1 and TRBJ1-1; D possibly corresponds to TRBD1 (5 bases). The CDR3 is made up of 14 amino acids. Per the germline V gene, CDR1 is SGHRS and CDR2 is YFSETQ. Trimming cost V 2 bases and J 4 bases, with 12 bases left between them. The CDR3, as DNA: TGCGCCAGCAGCTTACAGGCGGAGGTCACTGAAGCTTTCTTT. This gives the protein CASSLQAEVTEAFF.

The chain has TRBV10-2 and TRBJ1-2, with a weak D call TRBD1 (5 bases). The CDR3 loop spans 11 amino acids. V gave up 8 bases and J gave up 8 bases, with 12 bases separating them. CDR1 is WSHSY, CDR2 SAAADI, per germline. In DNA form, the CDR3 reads TGCGCCAGCCCCGGGGGGGACGGCTACACCTTC. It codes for CASPGGDGYTF.

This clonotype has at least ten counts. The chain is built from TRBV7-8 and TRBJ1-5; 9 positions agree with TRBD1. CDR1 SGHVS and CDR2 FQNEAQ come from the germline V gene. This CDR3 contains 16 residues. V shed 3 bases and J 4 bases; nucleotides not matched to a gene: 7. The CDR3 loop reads CASSLGTGLLNQPQHF. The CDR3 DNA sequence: TGTGCCAGCAGCTTGGGGACAGGGCTTTTGAATCAGCCCCAGCATTTT.

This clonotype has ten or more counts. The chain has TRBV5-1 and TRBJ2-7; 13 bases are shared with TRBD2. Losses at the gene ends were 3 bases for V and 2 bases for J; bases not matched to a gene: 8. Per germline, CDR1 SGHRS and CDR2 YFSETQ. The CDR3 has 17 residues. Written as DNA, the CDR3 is TGCGCCAGCAGCTCAGGGACTAGCGGGATCGAGACCTACGAGCAGTACTTC. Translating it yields CASSSGTSGIETYEQYF.